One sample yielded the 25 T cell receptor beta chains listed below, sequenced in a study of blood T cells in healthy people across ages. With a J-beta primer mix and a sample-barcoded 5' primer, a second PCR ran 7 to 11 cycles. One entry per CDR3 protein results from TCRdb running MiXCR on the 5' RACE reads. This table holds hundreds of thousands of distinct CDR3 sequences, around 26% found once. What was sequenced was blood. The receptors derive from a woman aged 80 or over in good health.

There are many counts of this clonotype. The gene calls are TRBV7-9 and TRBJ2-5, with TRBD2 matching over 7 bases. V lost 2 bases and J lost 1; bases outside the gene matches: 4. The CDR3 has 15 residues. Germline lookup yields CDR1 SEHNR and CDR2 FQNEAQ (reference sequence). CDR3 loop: CASSLSSGIQETQYF. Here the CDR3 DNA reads TGTGCCAGCAGCTTATCTAGCGGTATCCAAGAGACCCAGTACTTC.

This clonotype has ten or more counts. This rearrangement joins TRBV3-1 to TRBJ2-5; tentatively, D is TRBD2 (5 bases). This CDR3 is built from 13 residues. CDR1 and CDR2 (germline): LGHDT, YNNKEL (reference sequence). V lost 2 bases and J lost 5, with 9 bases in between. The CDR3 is CASSQLARETQYF. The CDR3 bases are TGTGCCAGCAGCCAACTAGCACGGGAGACCCAGTACTTC.

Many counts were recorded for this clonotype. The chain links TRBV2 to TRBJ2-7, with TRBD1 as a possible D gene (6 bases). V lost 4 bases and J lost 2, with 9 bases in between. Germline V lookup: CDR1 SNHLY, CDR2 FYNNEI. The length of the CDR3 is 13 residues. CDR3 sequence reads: CASSAGVPYEQYF. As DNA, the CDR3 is TGTGCCAGCAGTGCAGGGGTCCCCTACGAGCAGTACTTC.

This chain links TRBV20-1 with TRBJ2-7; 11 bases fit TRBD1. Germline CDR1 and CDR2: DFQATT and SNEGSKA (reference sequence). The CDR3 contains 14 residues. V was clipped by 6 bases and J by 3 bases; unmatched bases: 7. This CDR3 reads CSAGGTGGCYEQYF. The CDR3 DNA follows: TGCAGTGCCGGGGGGACAGGGGGATGCTACGAGCAGTACTTC.

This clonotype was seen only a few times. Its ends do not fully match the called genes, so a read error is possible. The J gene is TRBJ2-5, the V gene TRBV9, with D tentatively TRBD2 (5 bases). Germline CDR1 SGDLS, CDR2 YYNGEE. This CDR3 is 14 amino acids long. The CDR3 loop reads CASSVEWGGETRYF. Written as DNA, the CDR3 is TGTGCCAGCAGCGTAGAGTGGGGTGGGGAGACCCGGTACTTC. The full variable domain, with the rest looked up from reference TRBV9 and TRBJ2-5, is DSGVTQTPKHLITATGQRVTLRCSPRSGDLSVYWYQQSLDQGLQFLIQYYNGEERAKGNILERFSAQQFPDLHSELNLSSLELGDSALYFCASSVEWGGETRYFGPGTRLLVL.

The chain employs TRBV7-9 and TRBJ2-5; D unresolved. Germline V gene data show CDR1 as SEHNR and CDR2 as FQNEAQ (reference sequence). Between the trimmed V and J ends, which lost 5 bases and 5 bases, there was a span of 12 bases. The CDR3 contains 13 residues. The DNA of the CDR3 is TGTGCCAGCAGCGTAGAAGAGGCGGAGACCCAGTACTTC. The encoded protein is CASSVEEAETQYF.

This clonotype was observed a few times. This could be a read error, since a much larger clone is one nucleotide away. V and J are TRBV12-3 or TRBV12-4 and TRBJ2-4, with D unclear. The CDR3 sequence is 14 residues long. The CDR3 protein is CTSSPRGAKNIQYF. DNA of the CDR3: TGTACCAGCAGCCCCCGCGGCGCCAAAAACATTCAGTACTTC.

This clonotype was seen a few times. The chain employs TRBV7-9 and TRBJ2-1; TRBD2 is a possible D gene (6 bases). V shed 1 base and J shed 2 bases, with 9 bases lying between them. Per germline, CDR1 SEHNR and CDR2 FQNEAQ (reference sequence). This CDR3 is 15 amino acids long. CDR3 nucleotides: TGTGCCAGCAGCTTAGTGGAGGGCCCCTACAATGAGCAGTTCTTC. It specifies CASSLVEGPYNEQFF.

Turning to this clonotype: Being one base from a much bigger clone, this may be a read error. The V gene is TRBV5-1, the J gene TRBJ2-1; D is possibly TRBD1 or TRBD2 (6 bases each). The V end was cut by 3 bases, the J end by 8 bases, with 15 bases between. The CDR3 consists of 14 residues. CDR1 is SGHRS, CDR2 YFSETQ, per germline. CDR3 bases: TGCGCCAGCAGCTACCGACGGGGGCGAGATGAGCAGTTCTTC. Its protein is CASSYRRGRDEQFF.

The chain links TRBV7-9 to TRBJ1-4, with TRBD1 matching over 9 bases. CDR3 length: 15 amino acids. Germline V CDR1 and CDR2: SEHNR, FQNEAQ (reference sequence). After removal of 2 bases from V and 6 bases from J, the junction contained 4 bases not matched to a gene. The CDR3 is CASSLTGGLDEKLFF. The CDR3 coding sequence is TGTGCCAGCAGCTTAACAGGGGGCTTGGATGAAAAACTGTTTTTT.

CDR3 region: CASSLYPEHVAKNIQYF. CDR3 in DNA: TGTGCCAGCAGCTTATATCCGGAACATGTAGCCAAAAACATTCAGTACTTC. The chain recombines TRBV7-2 with TRBJ2-4; D ambiguous. Germline CDR1 SGHTA, CDR2 FQGNSA. V lost 2 bases, J lost 0 bases, and 14 bases lay in between. The CDR3 runs 17 residues.

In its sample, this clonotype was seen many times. The CDR3 DNA is TGTGCCATCAGTGAGTCGGGGACAGGGAGCTCCTACGAGCAGTACTTC. It is translated as CAISESGTGSSYEQYF. The rearrangement joins TRBV10-3 to TRBJ2-7; the match to TRBD1 covers 9 bases. The CDR3 has 16 residues. CDR1 and CDR2 (germline): ENHRY, SYGVKD. J was trimmed by 0 bases and V by 0 bases; bases with no gene match: 3.

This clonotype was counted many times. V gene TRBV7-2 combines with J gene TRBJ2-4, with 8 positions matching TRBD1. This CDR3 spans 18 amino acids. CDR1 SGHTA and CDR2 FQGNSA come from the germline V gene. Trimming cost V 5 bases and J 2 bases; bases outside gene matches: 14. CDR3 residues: CASSPGTGPGGTKNIQYF. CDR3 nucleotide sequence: TGTGCCAGCAGCCCCGGGACAGGTCCAGGGGGGACCAAAAACATTCAGTACTTC.

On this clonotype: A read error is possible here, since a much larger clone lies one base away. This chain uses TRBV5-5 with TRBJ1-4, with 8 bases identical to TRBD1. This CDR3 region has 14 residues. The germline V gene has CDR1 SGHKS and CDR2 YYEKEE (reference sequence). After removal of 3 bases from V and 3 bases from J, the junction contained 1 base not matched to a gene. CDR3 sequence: CASSSGQANEKLFF. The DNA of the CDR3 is TGTGCCAGCAGCTCGGGACAGGCTAATGAAAAACTGTTTTTT.

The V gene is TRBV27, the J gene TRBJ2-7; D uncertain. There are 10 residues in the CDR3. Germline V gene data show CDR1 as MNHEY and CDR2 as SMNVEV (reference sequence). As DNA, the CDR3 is TGTACGGCACTCTCTTACGAGCAGTACTTC. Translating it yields CTALSYEQYF.

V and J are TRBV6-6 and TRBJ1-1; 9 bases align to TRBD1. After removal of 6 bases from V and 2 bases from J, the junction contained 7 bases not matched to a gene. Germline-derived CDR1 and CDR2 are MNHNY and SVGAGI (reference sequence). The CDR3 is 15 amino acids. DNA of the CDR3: TGTGCCAGCAGGCGGACAGGGGAGGTTAACACTGAAGCTTTCTTT. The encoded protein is CASRRTGEVNTEAFF.

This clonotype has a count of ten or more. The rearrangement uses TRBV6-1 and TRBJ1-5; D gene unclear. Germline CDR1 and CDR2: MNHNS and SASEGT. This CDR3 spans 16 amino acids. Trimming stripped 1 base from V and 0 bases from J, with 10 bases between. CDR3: CASSEGALYSNQPQHF. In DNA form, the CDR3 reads TGTGCCAGCAGTGAAGGGGCCCTTTATAGCAATCAGCCCCAGCATTTT.

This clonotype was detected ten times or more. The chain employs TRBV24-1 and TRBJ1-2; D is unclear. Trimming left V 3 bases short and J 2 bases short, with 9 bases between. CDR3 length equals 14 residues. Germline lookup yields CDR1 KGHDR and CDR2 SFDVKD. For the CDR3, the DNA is TGTGCCACCAGTGATGCGTCGGAGAACTATGGCTACACCTTC. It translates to CATSDASENYGYTF.

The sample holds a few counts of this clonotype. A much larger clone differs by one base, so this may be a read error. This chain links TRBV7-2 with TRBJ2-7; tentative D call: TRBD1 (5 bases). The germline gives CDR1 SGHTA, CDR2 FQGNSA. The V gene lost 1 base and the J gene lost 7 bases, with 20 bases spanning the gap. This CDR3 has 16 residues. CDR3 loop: CASSLEGAIQYNEQYF. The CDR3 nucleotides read TGTGCCAGCAGCTTAGAAGGGGCTATCCAATACAATGAGCAGTACTTC.

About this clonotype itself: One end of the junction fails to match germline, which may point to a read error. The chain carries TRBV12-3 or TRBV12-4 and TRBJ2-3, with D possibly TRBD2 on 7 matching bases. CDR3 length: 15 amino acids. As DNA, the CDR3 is TGTGCCAGCAGTTTGAGAAGGGGGGGCGCAGATGCGCAGTATTTT. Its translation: CASSLRRGGADAQYF.

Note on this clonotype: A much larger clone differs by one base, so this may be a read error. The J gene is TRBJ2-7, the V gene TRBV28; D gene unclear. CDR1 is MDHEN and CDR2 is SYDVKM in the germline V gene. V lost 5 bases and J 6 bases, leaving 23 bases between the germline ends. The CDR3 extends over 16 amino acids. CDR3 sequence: CASSPSWPLKGREQYF. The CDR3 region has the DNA TGTGCCAGCAGTCCCTCGTGGCCTCTGAAAGGACGCGAGCAGTACTTC. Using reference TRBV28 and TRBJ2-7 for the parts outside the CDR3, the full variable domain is DVKVTQSSRYLVKRTGEKVFLECVQDMDHENMFWYRQDPGLGLRLIYFSYDVKMKEKGDIPEGYSVSREKKERFSLILESASTNQTSMYLCASSPSWPLKGREQYFGPGTRLTVT.

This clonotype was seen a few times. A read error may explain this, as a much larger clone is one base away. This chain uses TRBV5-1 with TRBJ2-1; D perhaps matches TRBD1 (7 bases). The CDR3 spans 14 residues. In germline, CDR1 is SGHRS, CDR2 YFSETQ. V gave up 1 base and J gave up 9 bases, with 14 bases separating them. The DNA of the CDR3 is TGCGCCAGCAGCTTGCAGTCAGGGGGGAGTGAGCAGTTCTTC. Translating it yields CASSLQSGGSEQFF.

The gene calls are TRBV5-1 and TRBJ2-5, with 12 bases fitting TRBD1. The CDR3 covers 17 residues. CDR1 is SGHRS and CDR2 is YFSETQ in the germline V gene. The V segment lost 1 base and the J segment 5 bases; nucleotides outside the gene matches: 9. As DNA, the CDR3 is TGCGCCAGCAGCTTGCAGCAAGGGACAGGGGGCGGTGAGACCCAGTACTTC. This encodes CASSLQQGTGGGETQYF.

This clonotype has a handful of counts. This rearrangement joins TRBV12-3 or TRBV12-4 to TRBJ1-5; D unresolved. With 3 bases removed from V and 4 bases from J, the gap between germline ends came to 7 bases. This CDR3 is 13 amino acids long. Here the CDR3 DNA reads TGTGCCAGCAGTTTTACGGCTAATCAGCCCCAGCATTTT. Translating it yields CASSFTANQPQHF.

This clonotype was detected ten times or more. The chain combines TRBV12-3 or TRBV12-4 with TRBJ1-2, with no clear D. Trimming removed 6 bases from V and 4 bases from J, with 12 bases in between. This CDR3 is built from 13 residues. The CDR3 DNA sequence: TGTGCCAGCAGCGTTGACTTGGGCTATGGCTACACCTTC. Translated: CASSVDLGYGYTF.